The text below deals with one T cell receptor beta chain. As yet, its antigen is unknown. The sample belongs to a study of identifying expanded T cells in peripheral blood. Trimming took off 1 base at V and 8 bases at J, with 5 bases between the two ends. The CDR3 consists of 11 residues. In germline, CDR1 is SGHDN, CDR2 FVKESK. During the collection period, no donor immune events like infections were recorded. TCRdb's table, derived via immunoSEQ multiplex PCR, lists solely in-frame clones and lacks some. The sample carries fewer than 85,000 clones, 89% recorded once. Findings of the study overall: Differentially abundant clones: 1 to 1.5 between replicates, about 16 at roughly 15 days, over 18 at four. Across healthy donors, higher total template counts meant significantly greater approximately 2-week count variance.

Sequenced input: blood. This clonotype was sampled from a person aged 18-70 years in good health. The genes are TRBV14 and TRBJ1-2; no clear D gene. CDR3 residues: CASSQASGYTF. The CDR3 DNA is TGTGCCAGCAGCCAAGCCTCCGGCTACACCTTC. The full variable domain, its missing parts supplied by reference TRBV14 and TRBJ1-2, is EAGVTQFPSHSVIEKGQTVTLRCDPISGHDNLYWYRRVMGKEIKFLLHFVKESKQDESGMPNNRFLAERTGGTYSTLKVQPAELEDSGVYFCASSQASGYTFGSGTRLTVV.